The 8 T cell receptor beta chains in this list originate from one sample, sequenced in a study of blood T cell repertoires in COVID-19. The table came from immunoSEQ multiplex PCR; TCRdb's copy has only in-frame clones and leaves some out. The data contain about 170,000 clones, 85% of them singletons. Sequencing was carried out using peripheral blood. The receptors stem from a woman aged 80 or over with COVID-19, enrolled during active disease.

This clone has just a few counts. The CDR3 is CASSSSSDTQYF. The CDR3 DNA reads TGTGCCAGCAGCTCCTCCTCAGATACGCAGTATTTT. The chain recombines TRBV5-4 with TRBJ2-3; D call uncertain. V lost 3 bases and J lost 4, with 6 bases in between. The CDR3 has 12 amino acids. Per germline, CDR1 SGHNT and CDR2 YYREEE (reference sequence). Variable domain in full (rest from reference TRBV5-4 and TRBJ2-3): ETGVTQSPTHLIKTRGQQVTLRCSSQSGHNTVSWYQQALGQGPQFIFQYYREEENGRGNFPPRFSGLQFPNYSSELNVNALELDDSALYLCASSSSSDTQYFGPGTRLTVL.

This clone was observed a single time. V and J are TRBV7-9 and TRBJ2-7, with TRBD2 as a possible D gene (6 bases). Trimming pared 5 bases from V and 0 bases from J, leaving 11 bases between. Per the germline V gene, CDR1 is SEHNR and CDR2 is FQNEAQ (reference sequence). The CDR3 has 14 amino acids. CDR3 region: CASSPAGISYEQYF. The CDR3 DNA is TGTGCCAGCAGCCCTGCGGGGATCTCCTACGAGCAGTACTTC.

The gene calls are TRBV9 and TRBJ2-7, with 9 bases aligning to TRBD1. J lost 7 bases, V lost 4 bases, and 12 bases had no gene match. This CDR3 has 15 residues. Germline-derived CDR1 and CDR2 are SGDLS and YYNGEE. The CDR3 nucleotides are TGTGCCAGCAGCCCACGCGGGACAGGGACGCGAGAGCAGTACTTC. It codes for CASSPRGTGTREQYF.

The chain uses TRBV5-1 and TRBJ1-6; D is possibly TRBD1 (5 bases). Trimming stripped 5 bases from V and 6 bases from J, with 12 bases between. The CDR3 is 14 amino acids. The germline CDR1 and CDR2 sequences are SGHRS and YFSETQ. The CDR3 DNA reads TGCGCCAGCAGGGAGGGGTTTACTAATTCACCCCTCCACTTT. Translating gives CASREGFTNSPLHF.

The chain is built from TRBV7-9 and TRBJ1-5, with D possibly matching TRBD1 (5 bases). V lost 5 bases, J lost 8 bases, and 16 bases lay in between. The CDR3 consists of 14 residues. In germline, CDR1 is SEHNR, CDR2 FQNEAQ (reference sequence). This CDR3 is CASSRRGGTEPQHF. In DNA form, the CDR3 reads TGTGCCAGCAGCCGGAGGGGCGGAACGGAGCCCCAGCATTTT.

This clone showed up just a few times. The rearrangement links TRBV12-5 to TRBJ1-2; weak D call: TRBD1 (5 bases). V lost 8 bases to trimming and J lost 9 bases, with 13 bases between them. The CDR3 covers 11 residues. The germline V gene encodes CDR1 LGHNT and CDR2 FRNRAP. The CDR3 nucleotides are TGTGCTAGTTCAGCAGGGTATAGCTACACCTTC. Protein: CASSAGYSYTF.

This chain links TRBV5-1 with TRBJ2-6; tentatively, D is TRBD1 (5 bases). The CDR3 has 17 amino acids. The germline CDR1 and CDR2 sequences are SGHRS and YFSETQ. Trimming cost V 1 base and J 0 bases, with 11 bases left between them. The DNA for the CDR3 is TGCGCCAGCAGCTTGCTGAATCAGGGCTCTGGGGCCAACGTCCTGACTTTC. Amino acid sequence: CASSLLNQGSGANVLTF.

The chain uses TRBV5-1 and TRBJ1-1; maybe TRBD1 (6 bases). The germline V gene has CDR1 SGHRS and CDR2 YFSETQ. Trimming left V 0 bases short and J 3 bases short, with 12 bases between. The CDR3 extends over 15 amino acids. The CDR3 loop is CASSLGRGADTEAFF. The CDR3 DNA is TGCGCCAGCAGCTTGGGGCGGGGGGCGGACACTGAAGCTTTCTTT.